This T cell receptor (beta chain) is from a study of vaccination and CD4 T cells after COVID-19. The Oncomine TCR Beta short-read assay sequenced DNA from cultured CD4+ T cells. TCRdb reanalysed the PCR reads using MiXCR and keeps one entry per CDR3 protein. The data show 20,000 or so distinct CDR3 sequences, around 50% seen once. Deletions cut 1 base from V and 6 bases from J, with 4 bases between. CDR3 length equals 11 residues. CDR1 SGHVS and CDR2 FQNEAQ come from the germline V gene. This sample's treatment: approximately 9-day PBMC culture with coronavirus spike peptide pools or control peptides (ViraFEST assay). This clonotype was recorded a few times. Antigen: not known.

V gene TRBV7-8 combines with J gene TRBJ2-7; D gene uncertain. Sequenced: CD4+ T cells from blood, cultured in vitro. This receptor was identified in a human donor who had recovered from COVID-19. The DNA of the CDR3 is TGTGCCAGCAGCTTAGGGGTCGAGCAGTACTTC. As protein: CASSLGVEQYF.